This T cell receptor (beta chain) derives from a study of immune evolution from preneoplasia to lung adenocarcinoma. Profiling relied on immunoSEQ multiplex PCR, and the TCRdb table lists in-frame clones only, not all of them. The sample yields several thousand clones, nearly 80% seen once. The CDR3 sequence is 14 residues long. Germline values: CDR1 ENHRY, CDR2 SYGVKD. The ends were cut back, 5 bases at V and 4 bases at J, with 12 bases in the middle. Two lung cancer pathologists independently confirmed each histologic diagnosis. The chain is built from TRBV10-3 and TRBJ1-5; weak D call: TRBD1 (5 bases). The material sequenced was FFPE adjacent normal lung tissue. The TCR originated in a person aged 60-80 years with lung adenocarcinoma. The CDR3 bases are TGTGCCATCAGTTATGACAGAGAGAATCAGCCCCAGCATTTT. Translating it yields CAISYDRENQPQHF.